This TCR beta chain originates from a study of shared clonotypes between healthy human individuals. Notes on the study in general: Researchers found naive subsets generally carried larger estimated richness than memory subsets.

Germline V CDR1 and CDR2: SGHAT, FQNNGV. CDR3 length equals 12 residues. V lost 5 bases and J lost 7, with 11 bases in between. As for this clone: Antigen specificity is unknown.

Investigators spread the genomic DNA of each subset evenly over several immunoSEQ plates. Profiling relied on immunoSEQ multiplex PCR, and the TCRdb table lists in-frame clones only, not all of them. The sample includes about 1 million clones, around 74% seen only once; the top ten take approximately 1.5%. The chain combines TRBV11-2 with TRBJ1-1; D call uncertain. The sample taken for sequencing was memory CD4+ T cells sorted from blood. Noted subset: CD45RA-negative fraction. The clonotype was recovered from a man aged 18 to 30 in good health. This chain's CDR3 is CASSPPYGEAFF. The CDR3 DNA reads TGTGCCAGCAGCCCACCGTACGGTGAAGCTTTCTTT. The entire variable domain, with the rest obtained from reference TRBV11-2 and TRBJ1-1, is as follows: EAGVAQSPRYKIIEKRQSVAFWCNPISGHATLYWYQQILGQGPKLLIQFQNNGVVDDSQLPKDRFSAERLKGVDSTLKIQPAKLEDSAVYLCASSPPYGEAFFGQGTRLTVV.